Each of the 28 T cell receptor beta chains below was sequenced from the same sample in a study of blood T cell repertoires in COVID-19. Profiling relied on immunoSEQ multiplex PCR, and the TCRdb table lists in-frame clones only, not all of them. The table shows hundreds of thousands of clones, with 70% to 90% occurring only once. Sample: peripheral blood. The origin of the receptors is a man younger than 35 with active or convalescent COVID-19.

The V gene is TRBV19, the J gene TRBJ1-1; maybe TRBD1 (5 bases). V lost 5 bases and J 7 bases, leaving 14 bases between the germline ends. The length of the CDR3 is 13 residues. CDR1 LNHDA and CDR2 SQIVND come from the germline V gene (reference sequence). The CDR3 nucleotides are TGTGCCAGTAGTTTTGACAGAGTACATGAAGCTTTCTTT. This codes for CASSFDRVHEAFF.

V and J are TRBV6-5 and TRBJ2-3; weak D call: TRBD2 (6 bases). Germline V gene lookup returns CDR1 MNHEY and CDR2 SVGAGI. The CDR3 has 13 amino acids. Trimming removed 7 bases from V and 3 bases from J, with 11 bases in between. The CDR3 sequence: CASKGGVTDTQYF. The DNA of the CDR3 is TGTGCCAGCAAAGGCGGGGTGACAGATACGCAGTATTTT.

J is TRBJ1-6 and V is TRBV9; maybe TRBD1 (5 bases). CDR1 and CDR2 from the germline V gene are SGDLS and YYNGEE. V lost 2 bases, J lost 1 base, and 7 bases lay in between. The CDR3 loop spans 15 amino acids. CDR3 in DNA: TGTGCCAGCAGCGTGGGGGGATCCTATAATTCACCCCTCCACTTT. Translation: CASSVGGSYNSPLHF. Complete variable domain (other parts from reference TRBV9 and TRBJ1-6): DSGVTQTPKHLITATGQRVTLRCSPRSGDLSVYWYQQSLDQGLQFLIQYYNGEERAKGNILERFSAQQFPDLHSELNLSSLELGDSALYFCASSVGGSYNSPLHFGNGTRLTVT.

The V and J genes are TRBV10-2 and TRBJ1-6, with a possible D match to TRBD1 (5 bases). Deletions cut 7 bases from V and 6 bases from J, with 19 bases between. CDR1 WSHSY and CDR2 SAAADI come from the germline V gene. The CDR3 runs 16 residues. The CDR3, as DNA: TGCGCCAGCACCGAACAGCAGGGTTTTACTAATTCACCCCTCCACTTT. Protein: CASTEQQGFTNSPLHF.

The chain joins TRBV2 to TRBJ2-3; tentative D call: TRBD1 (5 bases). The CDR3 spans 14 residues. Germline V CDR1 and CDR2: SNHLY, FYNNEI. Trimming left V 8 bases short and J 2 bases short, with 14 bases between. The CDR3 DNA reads TGTGCCAGCGTCGGAGCAGGGTTCACAGATACGCAGTATTTT. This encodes CASVGAGFTDTQYF.

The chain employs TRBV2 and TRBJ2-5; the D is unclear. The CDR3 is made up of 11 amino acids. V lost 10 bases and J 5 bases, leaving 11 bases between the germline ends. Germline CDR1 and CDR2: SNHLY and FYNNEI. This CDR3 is CATAVWETQYF. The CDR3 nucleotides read TGTGCCACGGCGGTGTGGGAGACCCAGTACTTC. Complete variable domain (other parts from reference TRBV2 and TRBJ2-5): EPEVTQTPSHQVTQMGQEVILRCVPISNHLYFYWYRQILGQKVEFLVSFYNNEISEKSEIFDDQFSVERPDGSNFTLKIRSTKLEDSAMYFCATAVWETQYFGPGTRLLVL.

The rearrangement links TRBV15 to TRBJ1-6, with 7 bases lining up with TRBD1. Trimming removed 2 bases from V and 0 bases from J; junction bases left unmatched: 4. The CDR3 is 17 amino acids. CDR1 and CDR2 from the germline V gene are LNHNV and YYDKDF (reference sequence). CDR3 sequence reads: CATSRFSGGSYNSPLHF. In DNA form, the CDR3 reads TGTGCCACCAGCAGATTCTCAGGGGGCTCCTATAATTCACCCCTCCACTTT. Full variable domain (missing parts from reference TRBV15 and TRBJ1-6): DAMVIQNPRYQVTQFGKPVTLSCSQTLNHNVMYWYQQKSSQAPKLLFHYYDKDFNNEADTPDNFQSRRPNTSFCFLDIRSPGLGDTAMYLCATSRFSGGSYNSPLHFGNGTRLTVT.

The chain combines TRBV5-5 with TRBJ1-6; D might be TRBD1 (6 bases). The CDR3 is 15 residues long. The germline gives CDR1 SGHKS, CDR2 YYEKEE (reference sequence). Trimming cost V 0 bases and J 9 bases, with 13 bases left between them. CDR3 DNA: TGTGCCAGCAGCTTGGTGGGGGCCCATGTTTCACCCCTCCACTTT. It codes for CASSLVGAHVSPLHF.

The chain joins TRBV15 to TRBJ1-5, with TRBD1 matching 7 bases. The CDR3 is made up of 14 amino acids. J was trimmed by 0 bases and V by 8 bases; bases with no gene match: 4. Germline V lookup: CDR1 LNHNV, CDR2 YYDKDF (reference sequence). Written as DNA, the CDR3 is TGTGCCACCCATACAGGGGTTAGCAATCAGCCCCAGCATTTT. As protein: CATHTGVSNQPQHF.

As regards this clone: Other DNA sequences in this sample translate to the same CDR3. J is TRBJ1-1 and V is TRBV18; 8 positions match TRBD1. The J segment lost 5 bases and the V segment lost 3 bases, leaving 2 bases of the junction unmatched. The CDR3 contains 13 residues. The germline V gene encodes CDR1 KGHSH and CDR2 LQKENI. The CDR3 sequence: CASSPTGGTEAFF. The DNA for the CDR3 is TGTGCCAGCTCACCCACAGGGGGGACTGAAGCTTTCTTT.

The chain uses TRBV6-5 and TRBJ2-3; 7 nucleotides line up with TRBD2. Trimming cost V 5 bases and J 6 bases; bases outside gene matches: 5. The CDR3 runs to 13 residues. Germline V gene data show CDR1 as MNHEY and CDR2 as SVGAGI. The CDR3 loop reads CASSPSGVDTQYF. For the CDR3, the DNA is TGTGCCAGCAGTCCAAGCGGGGTGGATACGCAGTATTTT.

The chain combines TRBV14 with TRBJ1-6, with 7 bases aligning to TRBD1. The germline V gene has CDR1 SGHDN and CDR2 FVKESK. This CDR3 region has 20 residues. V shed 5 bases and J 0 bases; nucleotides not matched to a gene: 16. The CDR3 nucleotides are TGTGCCAGCAGCTCGAAGGCAGGGGGTTCATGGAGCTCCTATAATTCACCCCTCCACTTT. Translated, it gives CASSSKAGGSWSSYNSPLHF.

The CDR3 region is CASSRTSDATQYF. Here the CDR3 DNA reads TGTGCCAGCAGCCGGACTAGCGATGCGACCCAGTACTTC. This chain joins TRBV3-1 (or the pseudogene TRBV3-2) and TRBJ2-5, with 9 bases lining up with TRBD2. Unmatched junction bases numbered 4, after V lost 4 bases and J lost 7 bases. The CDR3 spans 13 residues. Germline V gene sequence: CDR1 LGHDT, CDR2 YNNKEL (reference sequence).

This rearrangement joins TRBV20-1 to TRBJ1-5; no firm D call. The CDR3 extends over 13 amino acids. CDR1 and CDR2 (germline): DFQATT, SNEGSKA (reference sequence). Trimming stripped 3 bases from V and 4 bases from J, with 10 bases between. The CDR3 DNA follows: TGCAGTGCTAGTACACAGCTAAATCAGCCCCAGCATTTT. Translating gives CSASTQLNQPQHF.

The CDR3 spells CASRQGLNTEAFF. CDR3 coding DNA: TGTGCCAGCAGACAGGGCCTGAACACTGAAGCTTTCTTT. V is TRBV6-5 and J is TRBJ1-1; D may be TRBD1 (6 bases). The germline V and J ends were trimmed by 6 bases and 0 bases, with 8 bases remaining between them. This CDR3 region has 13 residues. CDR1 MNHEY and CDR2 SVGAGI come from the germline V gene.

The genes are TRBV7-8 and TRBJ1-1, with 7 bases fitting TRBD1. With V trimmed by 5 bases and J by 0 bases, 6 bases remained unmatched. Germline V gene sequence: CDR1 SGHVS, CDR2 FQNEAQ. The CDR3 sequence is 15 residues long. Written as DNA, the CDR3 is TGTGCCAGCAGCCCGACGGGACAGTTGAACACTGAAGCTTTCTTT. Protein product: CASSPTGQLNTEAFF. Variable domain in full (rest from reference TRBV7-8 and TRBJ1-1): GAGVSQSPRYKVAKRGQDVALRCDPISGHVSLFWYQQALGQGPEFLTYFQNEAQLDKSGLPSDRFFAERPEGSVSTLKIQRTQQEDSAVYLCASSPTGQLNTEAFFGQGTRLTVV.

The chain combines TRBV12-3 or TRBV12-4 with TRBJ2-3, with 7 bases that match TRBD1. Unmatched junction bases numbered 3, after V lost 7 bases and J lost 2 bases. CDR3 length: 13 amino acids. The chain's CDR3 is CASIDRDTDTQYF. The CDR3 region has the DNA TGTGCCAGCATCGACAGGGACACAGATACGCAGTATTTT.

Written as DNA, the CDR3 is TGTGCCTGGAGTGTAACGGACGAGCAGTACTTC. Protein: CAWSVTDEQYF. The chain carries TRBV30 and TRBJ2-7; the D is unclear. This CDR3 region has 11 residues. Germline CDR1 reads GTSNPN; CDR2 reads SVGIG (reference sequence). Trimming cost V 0 bases and J 5 bases, with 5 bases left between them.

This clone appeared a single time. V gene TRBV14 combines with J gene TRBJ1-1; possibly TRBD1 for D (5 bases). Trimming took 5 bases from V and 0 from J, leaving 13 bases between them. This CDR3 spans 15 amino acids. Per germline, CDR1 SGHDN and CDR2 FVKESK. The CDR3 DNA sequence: TGTGCCAGCAGCGCCCGGACACCTCTGAACACTGAAGCTTTCTTT. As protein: CASSARTPLNTEAFF.

The CDR3 DNA is TGTGCCAGCAGCTTACACGCCAGGGGGACCACAGATACGCAGTATTTT. Translated: CASSLHARGTTDTQYF. The gene calls are TRBV7-2 and TRBJ2-3; TRBD1 agrees at 7 bases. With V trimmed by 2 bases and J by 2 bases, 7 bases remained unmatched. CDR3 length: 16 amino acids. CDR1 and CDR2 from the germline V gene are SGHTA and FQGNSA.

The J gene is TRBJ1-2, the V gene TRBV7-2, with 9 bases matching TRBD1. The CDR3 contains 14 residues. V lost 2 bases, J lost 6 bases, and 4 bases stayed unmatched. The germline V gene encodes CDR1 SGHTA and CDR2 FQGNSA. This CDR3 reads CASSLQQGAHGYTF. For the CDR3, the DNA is TGTGCCAGCAGCTTACAACAGGGGGCGCATGGCTACACCTTC.

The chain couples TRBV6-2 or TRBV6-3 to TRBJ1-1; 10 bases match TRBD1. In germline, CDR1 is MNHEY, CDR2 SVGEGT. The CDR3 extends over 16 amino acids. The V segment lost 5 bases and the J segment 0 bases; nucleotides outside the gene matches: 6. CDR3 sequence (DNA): TGTGCCAGCAGTGACGGACAGGGGGTTTTGAACACTGAAGCTTTCTTT. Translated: CASSDGQGVLNTEAFF.

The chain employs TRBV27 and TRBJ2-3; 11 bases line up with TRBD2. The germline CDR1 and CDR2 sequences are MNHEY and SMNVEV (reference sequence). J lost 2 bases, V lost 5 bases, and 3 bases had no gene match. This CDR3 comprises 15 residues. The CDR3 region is CASSILAGATDTQYF. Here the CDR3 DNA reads TGTGCCAGCAGTATACTAGCGGGGGCCACAGATACGCAGTATTTT.

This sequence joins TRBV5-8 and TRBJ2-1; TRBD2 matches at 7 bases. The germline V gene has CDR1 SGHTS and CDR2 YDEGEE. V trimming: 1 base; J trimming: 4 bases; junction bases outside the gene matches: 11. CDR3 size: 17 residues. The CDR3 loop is CASSLLELARKYNEQFF. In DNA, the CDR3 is TGTGCCAGCAGCTTGTTGGAACTAGCGCGAAAATACAATGAGCAGTTCTTC.

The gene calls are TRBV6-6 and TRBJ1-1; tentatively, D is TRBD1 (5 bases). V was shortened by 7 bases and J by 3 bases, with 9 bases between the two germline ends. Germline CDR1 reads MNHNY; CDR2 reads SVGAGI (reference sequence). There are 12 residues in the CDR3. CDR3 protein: CASTWGHTEAFF. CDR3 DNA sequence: TGTGCCAGCACCTGGGGCCACACTGAAGCTTTCTTT.

The CDR3 here is CASSEDFYTEAFF. CDR3 bases: TGTGCCAGCAGTGAGGACTTCTACACTGAAGCTTTCTTT. This chain uses TRBV6-1 with TRBJ1-1, with D unresolved. The germline CDR1 and CDR2 sequences are MNHNS and SASEGT. The CDR3 totals 13 residues. The germline V and J ends were trimmed by 3 bases and 3 bases, with 8 bases remaining between them.

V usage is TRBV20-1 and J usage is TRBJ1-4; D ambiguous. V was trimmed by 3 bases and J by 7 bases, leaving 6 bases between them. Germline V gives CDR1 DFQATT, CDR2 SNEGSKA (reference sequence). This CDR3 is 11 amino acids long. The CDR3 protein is CSARLGEKLFF. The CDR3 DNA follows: TGCAGTGCTAGGCTCGGTGAAAAACTGTTTTTT.

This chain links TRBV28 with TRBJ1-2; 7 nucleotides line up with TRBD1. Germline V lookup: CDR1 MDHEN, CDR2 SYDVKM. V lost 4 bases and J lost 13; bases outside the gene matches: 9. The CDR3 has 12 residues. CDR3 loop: CASSSTGAPSTF. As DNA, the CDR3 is TGTGCCAGCAGTTCAACAGGGGCGCCGAGCACCTTC.